Below, one T cell receptor beta chain is given with its context. Its antigen is undetermined. A FACSAria was used to sort CD4+ and CD8+ T cells. These cells came from PBMCs. RNA was isolated and reverse transcribed to cDNA, the sequencing template. Profiling relied on immunoSEQ multiplex PCR, and the TCRdb table lists in-frame clones only, not all of them. The sample records some 150,000 clones, around 62% being singletons. This specimen comes from a study of CD8+ T cells in alopecia areata. Study results and limitations: Clonality exceeded that of normal scalp in lesional scalp, most notably in alopecia totalis/universalis.

Sequencing used CD8+ T cells sorted from blood. The TCR originated in a human donor in good health.

The CDR3 loop is CASSYSGPPHEQYF. CDR3 nucleotide sequence: TGTGCCAGCAGTTACTCCGGGCCCCCCCACGAGCAGTACTTC. The V call is TRBV25-1, the J call TRBJ2-7; D gene uncertain. Germline V gene sequence: CDR1 MGHDK, CDR2 SYGVNS. V lost 5 bases and J lost 5, with 16 bases in between. The CDR3 has 14 amino acids.